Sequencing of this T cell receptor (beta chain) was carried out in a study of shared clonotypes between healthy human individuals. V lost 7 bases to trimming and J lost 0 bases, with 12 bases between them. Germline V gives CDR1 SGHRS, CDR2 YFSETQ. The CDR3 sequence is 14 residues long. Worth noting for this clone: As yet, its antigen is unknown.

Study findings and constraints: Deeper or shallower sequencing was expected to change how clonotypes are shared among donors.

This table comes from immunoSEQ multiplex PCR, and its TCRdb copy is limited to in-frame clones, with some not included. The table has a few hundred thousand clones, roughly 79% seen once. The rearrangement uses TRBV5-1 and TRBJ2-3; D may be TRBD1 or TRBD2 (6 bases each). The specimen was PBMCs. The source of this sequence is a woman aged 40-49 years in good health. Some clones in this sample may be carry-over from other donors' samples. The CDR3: CASVRGGSTDTQYF. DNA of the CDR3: TGCGCCAGCGTCAGGGGAGGTAGCACAGATACGCAGTATTTT.